These 7 T cell receptor beta chains originate from one sample sequenced in a study of cytomegalovirus exposure and HLA in healthy donors. Repertoires were generated with immunoSEQ multiplex PCR, while TCRdb's copy carries only in-frame clones and drops some. The sample yields roughly 82,000 clones, 90% to 95% seen once. Sample: PBMCs. These receptors originate from a man between 18 and 35 years old in good health and CMV-seronegative.

V usage is TRBV7-6 and J usage is TRBJ2-1; 9 positions agree with TRBD2. V shed 6 bases, J shed 0 bases, and the junction held 3 bases outside the gene matches. Looked up from germline, CDR1 is SGHVS and CDR2 is FNYEAQ. The CDR3 has 15 amino acids. Written as DNA, the CDR3 is TGTGCCAGCAGTCGTAGCGGGAGCTCCTACAATGAGCAGTTCTTC. Translation: CASSRSGSSYNEQFF. The full variable domain, with the rest looked up from reference TRBV7-6 and TRBJ2-1, is GAGVSQSPRYKVTKRGQDVALRCDPISGHVSLYWYRQALGQGPEFLTYFNYEAQQDKSGLPNDRFSAERPEGSISTLTIQRTEQRDSAMYRCASSRSGSSYNEQFFGPGTRLTVL.

About this clone itself: Other DNA variants within this sample encode the same CDR3. The chain has TRBV27 and TRBJ2-3; 9 nucleotides match TRBD2. V was pared by 6 bases and J by 2 bases, with 6 bases of the junction left unmatched. Germline V gene data show CDR1 as MNHEY and CDR2 as SMNVEV (reference sequence). The CDR3 is 15 amino acids. CDR3 DNA: TGTGCCAGCAGGGTAGCGGGAGTTATCACAGATACGCAGTATTTT. This codes for CASRVAGVITDTQYF.

This chain connects TRBV18 to TRBJ1-5; D may be TRBD1 (6 bases). Germline V gene data show CDR1 as KGHSH and CDR2 as LQKENI. This CDR3 has 14 residues. Trimming stripped 5 bases from V and 0 bases from J, with 8 bases between. The CDR3 loop is CASSTGYSNQPQHF. The CDR3 coding sequence is TGTGCCAGCTCAACAGGGTATAGCAATCAGCCCCAGCATTTT.

Comments on this clone: Different DNA sequences within this sample yield the same CDR3. The chain employs TRBV7-3 and TRBJ2-7; TRBD2 aligns across 14 bases. J gave up 4 bases and V 2 bases, and 1 base lay outside the gene matches. The CDR3 covers 15 residues. CDR1 SGHTA and CDR2 FQGTGA come from the germline V gene. The CDR3 is CASSLGTSGSYEQYF. DNA of the CDR3: TGTGCCAGCAGCTTAGGGACTAGCGGGAGTTACGAGCAGTACTTC.

This sequence joins TRBV2 and TRBJ2-7, with 7 bases that match TRBD2. J gave up 5 bases and V 6 bases, and 13 bases lay outside the gene matches. The CDR3 runs to 15 residues. Germline loops: CDR1 SNHLY, CDR2 FYNNEI. CDR3 nucleotides: TGTGCCAGCAGGGCGGGGGTTTCCCTCTCTCACGAGCAGTACTTC. Translated: CASRAGVSLSHEQYF.

This rearrangement joins TRBV18 to TRBJ1-1; 7 bases fit TRBD1. V was pared by 2 bases and J by 6 bases, with 6 bases of the junction left unmatched. In germline, CDR1 is KGHSH, CDR2 LQKENI. CDR3 size: 14 residues. The CDR3 region is CASSPGTVVPEAFF. The CDR3 DNA reads TGTGCCAGCTCACCAGGGACAGTCGTCCCTGAAGCTTTCTTT.

The chain joins TRBV6-5 to TRBJ2-7; 8 bases match TRBD2. The CDR3 covers 15 residues. After removal of 4 bases from V and 1 base from J, the junction contained 6 bases not matched to a gene. Germline lookup yields CDR1 MNHEY and CDR2 SVGAGI. For the CDR3, the DNA is TGTGCCAGCAGTTCCCAGGTAGCGGGATCCTACGAGCAGTACTTC. Amino acids: CASSSQVAGSYEQYF.